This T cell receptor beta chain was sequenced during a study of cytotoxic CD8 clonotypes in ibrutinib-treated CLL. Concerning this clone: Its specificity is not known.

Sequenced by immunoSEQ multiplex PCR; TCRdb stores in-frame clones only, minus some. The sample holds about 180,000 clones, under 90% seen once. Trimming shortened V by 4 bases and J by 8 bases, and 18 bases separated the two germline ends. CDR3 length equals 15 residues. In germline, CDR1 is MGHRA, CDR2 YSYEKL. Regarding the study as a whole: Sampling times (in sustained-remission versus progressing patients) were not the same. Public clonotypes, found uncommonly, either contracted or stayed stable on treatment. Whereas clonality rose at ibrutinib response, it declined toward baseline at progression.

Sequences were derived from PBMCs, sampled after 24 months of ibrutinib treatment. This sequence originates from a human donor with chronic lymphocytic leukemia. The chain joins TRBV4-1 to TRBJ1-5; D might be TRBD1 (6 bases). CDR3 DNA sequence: TGCGCCAGCAGCCCATTACAGGGTTTGGGAGAGCCCCAGCATTTT. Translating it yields CASSPLQGLGEPQHF.